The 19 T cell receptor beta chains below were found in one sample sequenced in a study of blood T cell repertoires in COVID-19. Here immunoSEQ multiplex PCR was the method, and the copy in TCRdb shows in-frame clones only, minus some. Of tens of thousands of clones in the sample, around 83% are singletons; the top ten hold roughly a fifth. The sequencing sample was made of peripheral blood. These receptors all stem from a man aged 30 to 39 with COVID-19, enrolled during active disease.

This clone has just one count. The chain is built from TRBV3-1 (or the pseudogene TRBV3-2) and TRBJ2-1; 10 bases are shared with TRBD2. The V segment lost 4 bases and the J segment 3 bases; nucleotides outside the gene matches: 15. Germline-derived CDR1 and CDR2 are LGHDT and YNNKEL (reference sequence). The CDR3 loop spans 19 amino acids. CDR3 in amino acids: CASSLGGTSVSKDYNEQFF. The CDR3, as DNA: TGTGCCAGCAGCCTCGGGGGGACTAGCGTCTCAAAGGACTACAATGAGCAGTTCTTC.

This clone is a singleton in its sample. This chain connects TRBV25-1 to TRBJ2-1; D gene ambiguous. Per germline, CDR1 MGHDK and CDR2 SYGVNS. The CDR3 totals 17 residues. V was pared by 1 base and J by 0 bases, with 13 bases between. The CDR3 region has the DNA TGTGCCAGCAGTGAATGGAACCGCCGGAGCTCCTACAATGAGCAGTTCTTC. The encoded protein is CASSEWNRRSSYNEQFF.

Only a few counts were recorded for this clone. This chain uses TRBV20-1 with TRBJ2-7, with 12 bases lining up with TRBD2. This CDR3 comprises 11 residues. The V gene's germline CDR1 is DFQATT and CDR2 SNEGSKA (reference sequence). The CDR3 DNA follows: TGCAGTGCTCTGCGGACTAGCGGGACAATGGTC. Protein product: CSALRTSGTMV.

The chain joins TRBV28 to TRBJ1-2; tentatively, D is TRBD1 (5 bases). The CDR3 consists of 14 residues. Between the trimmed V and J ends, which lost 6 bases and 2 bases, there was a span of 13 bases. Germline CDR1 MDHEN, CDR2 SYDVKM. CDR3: CASSRSSGNYGYTF. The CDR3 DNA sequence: TGTGCCAGCAGCCGGTCCTCAGGGAACTATGGCTACACCTTC.

The CDR3 sequence is CASSYHPTSGGYNEQFF. CDR3 sequence (DNA): TGTGCCAGCAGTTACCATCCCACTAGCGGGGGGTACAATGAGCAGTTCTTC. This chain joins TRBV6-2 or TRBV6-3 and TRBJ2-1; 12 bases match TRBD2. V gave up 2 bases and J gave up 4 bases; unmatched junction bases: 6. The germline V gene has CDR1 MNHEY and CDR2 SVGEGT. The CDR3 covers 17 residues.

The CDR3 sequence: CAISERGGLAGVSNEQFF. CDR3 in DNA: TGTGCCATCAGTGAGAGGGGGGGGCTAGCGGGAGTTTCCAATGAGCAGTTCTTC. The rearrangement uses TRBV10-3 and TRBJ2-1; 10 bases map to TRBD2. Germline values: CDR1 ENHRY, CDR2 SYGVKD. This CDR3 has 18 residues. Trimming removed 2 bases from V and 6 bases from J; junction bases left unmatched: 13.

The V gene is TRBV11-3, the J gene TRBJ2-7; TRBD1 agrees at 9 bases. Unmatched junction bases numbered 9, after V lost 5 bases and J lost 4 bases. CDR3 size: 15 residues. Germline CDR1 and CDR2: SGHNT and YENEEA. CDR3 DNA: TGTGCCAGCAGCGGACCCCGGGACAGGGCTTACGAGCAGTACTTC. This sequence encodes CASSGPRDRAYEQYF.

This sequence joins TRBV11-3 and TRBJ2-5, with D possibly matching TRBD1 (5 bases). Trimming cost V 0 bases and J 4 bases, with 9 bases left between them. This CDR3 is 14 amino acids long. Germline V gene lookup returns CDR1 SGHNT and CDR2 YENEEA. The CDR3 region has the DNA TGTGCCAGCAGCTTAGACAGGGATGGAGAGACCCAGTACTTC. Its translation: CASSLDRDGETQYF.

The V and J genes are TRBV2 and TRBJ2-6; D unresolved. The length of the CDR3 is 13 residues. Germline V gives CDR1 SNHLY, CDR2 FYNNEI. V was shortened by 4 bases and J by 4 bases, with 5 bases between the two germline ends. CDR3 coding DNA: TGTGCCAGCAGTGGGGCGGGGGCCAACGTCCTGACTTTC. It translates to CASSGAGANVLTF.

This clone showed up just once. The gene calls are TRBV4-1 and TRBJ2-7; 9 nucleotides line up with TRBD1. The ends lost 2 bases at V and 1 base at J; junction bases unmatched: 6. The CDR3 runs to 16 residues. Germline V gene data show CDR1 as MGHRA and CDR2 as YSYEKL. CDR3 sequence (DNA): TGCGCCAGCAGCCAAAAGGGGACAGGGCGGTCCTACGAGCAGTACTTC. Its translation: CASSQKGTGRSYEQYF.

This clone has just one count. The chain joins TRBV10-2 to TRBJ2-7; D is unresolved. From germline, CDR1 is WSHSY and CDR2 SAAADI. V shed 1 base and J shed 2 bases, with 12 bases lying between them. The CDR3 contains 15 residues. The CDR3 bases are TGCGCCAGCAGTGAGTTGGATCACTACACCTACGAGCAGTACTTC. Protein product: CASSELDHYTYEQYF.

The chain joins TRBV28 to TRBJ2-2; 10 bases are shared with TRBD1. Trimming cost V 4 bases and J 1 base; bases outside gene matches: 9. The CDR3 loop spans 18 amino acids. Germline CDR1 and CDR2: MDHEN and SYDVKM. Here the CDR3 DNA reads TGTGCCAGCAGTTCGACCGGGACAGGGGCTGGGAACACCGGGGAGCTGTTTTTT. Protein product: CASSSTGTGAGNTGELFF.

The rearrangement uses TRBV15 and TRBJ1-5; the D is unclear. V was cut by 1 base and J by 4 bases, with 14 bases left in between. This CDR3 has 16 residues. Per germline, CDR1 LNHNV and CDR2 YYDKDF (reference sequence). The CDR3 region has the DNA TGTGCCACCAGCAGAGCCCCCCCCGCGGGGAATCAGCCCCAGCATTTT. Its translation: CATSRAPPAGNQPQHF.

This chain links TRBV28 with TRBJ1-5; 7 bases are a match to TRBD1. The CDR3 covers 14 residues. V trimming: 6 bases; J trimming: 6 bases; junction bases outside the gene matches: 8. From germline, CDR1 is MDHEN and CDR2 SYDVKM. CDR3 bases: TGTGCCAGCAGCCTAACAGGGGAAGCTCAGCCCCAGCATTTT. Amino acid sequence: CASSLTGEAQPQHF.

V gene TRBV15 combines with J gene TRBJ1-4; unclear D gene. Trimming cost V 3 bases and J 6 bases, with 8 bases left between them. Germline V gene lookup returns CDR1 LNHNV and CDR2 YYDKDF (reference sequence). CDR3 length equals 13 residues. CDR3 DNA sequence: TGTGCCACCAGCAGGGCTCCCGATGAAAAACTGTTTTTT. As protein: CATSRAPDEKLFF.

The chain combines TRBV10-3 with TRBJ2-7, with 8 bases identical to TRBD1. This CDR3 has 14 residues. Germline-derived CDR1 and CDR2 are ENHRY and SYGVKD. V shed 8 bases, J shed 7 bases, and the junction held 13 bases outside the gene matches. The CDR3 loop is CAISWSQGAGEQYF. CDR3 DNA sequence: TGTGCCATCTCCTGGAGTCAGGGGGCTGGGGAGCAGTACTTC.

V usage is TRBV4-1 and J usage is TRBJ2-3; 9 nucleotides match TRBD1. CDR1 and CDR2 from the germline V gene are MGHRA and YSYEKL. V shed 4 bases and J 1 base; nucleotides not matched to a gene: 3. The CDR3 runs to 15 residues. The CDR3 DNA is TGCGCCAGCAGCCTCAGGACAGGGGGCACAGATACGCAGTATTTT. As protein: CASSLRTGGTDTQYF.

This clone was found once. The CDR3 protein is CASSLGQPGEYGYTF. The DNA of the CDR3 is TGTGCCAGCAGCTTGGGGCAGCCGGGGGAATATGGCTACACCTTC. This chain joins TRBV7-3 and TRBJ1-2; TRBD1 is a possible D gene (5 bases). This CDR3 has 15 residues. Trimming stripped 3 bases from V and 5 bases from J, with 16 bases between. Germline V gives CDR1 SGHTA, CDR2 FQGTGA.

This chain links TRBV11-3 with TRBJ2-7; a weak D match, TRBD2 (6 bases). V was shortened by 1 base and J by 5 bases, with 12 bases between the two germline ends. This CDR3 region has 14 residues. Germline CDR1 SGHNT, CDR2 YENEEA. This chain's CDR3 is CASSLVGGTNEQYF. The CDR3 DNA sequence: TGTGCCAGCAGCTTAGTGGGGGGAACGAACGAGCAGTACTTC.